These 7 T cell receptor beta chains share one sample of origin, sequenced in a study of a mutant IDH1 vaccine in newly diagnosed glioma. These TCRs' antigens remain unknown. The sample's time point: week 5, during vaccination. The investigators gave 300 ug of mutant IDH1 20-mer peptide in each vaccine dose, together with topical imiquimod. Sequenced by immunoSEQ multiplex PCR; TCRdb stores in-frame clones only, minus some. Of about 40,000 clones detected, approximately 91% appear once; the ten largest clones hold around 2.8%. Sample: PBMCs, taken from a glioma patient whose treatment included an IDH1 peptide vaccine. The source is a man aged 45 to 65 with glioma.

The V and J genes are TRBV5-1 and TRBJ2-2; 8 bases align to TRBD2. V gave up 0 bases and J gave up 4 bases; unmatched junction bases: 5. Germline V CDR1 and CDR2: SGHRS, YFSETQ. There are 16 residues in the CDR3. The chain's CDR3 is CASSLAIAGLTGELFF. The CDR3 DNA is TGCGCCAGCAGCTTGGCCATAGCGGGACTCACCGGGGAGCTGTTTTTT.

In its sample, this clone was seen once. The V call is TRBV5-6, the J call TRBJ2-7, with 8 bases that match TRBD1. The V gene's germline CDR1 is SGHDT and CDR2 YYEEEE. The trim removed 4 bases at V and 2 bases at J, leaving 5 bases unmatched. There are 14 residues in the CDR3. CDR3 residues: CASSLGTGAYEQYF. In DNA, the CDR3 is TGTGCCAGCAGCCTGGGGACAGGCGCCTACGAGCAGTACTTC.

V usage is TRBV29-1 and J usage is TRBJ2-7; tentatively, D is TRBD2 (5 bases). The ends were cut back, 2 bases at V and 6 bases at J, with 11 bases in the middle. CDR3 length: 12 residues. The V gene's germline CDR1 is SQVTM and CDR2 ANQGSEA. The CDR3 is CSVERGSGEQYF. The CDR3 bases are TGCAGCGTTGAACGGGGATCGGGCGAGCAGTACTTC.

This clone was detected only a few times. V gene TRBV9 combines with J gene TRBJ1-2; tentatively, D is TRBD1 (5 bases). V was clipped by 4 bases and J by 6 bases, with 13 bases between them. The CDR3 loop spans 13 amino acids. Germline V lookup: CDR1 SGDLS, CDR2 YYNGEE. In DNA, the CDR3 is TGTGCCAGCAGCCCTGGACATTATCATGGCTACACCTTC. Its translation: CASSPGHYHGYTF. The complete variable domain, with remaining parts taken from reference TRBV9 and TRBJ1-2, reads DSGVTQTPKHLITATGQRVTLRCSPRSGDLSVYWYQQSLDQGLQFLIQYYNGEERAKGNILERFSAQQFPDLHSELNLSSLELGDSALYFCASSPGHYHGYTFGSGTRLTVV.

This chain's CDR3 is CASSPEGTEYNSPLHF. In nucleotides, the CDR3 is TGCGCCAGCAGCCCTGAGGGGACCGAGTATAATTCACCCCTCCACTTT. V gene TRBV4-3 combines with J gene TRBJ1-6, with D perhaps TRBD1 (5 bases). This CDR3 contains 16 residues. V lost 4 bases and J 4 bases, leaving 14 bases between the germline ends. In germline, CDR1 is LGHNA, CDR2 YSLEER.

This chain links TRBV5-5 with TRBJ2-6; TRBD1 aligns across 10 bases. The germline V gene encodes CDR1 SGHKS and CDR2 YYEKEE (reference sequence). The J segment lost 0 bases and the V segment lost 3 bases, leaving 6 bases of the junction unmatched. The CDR3 runs 18 residues. CDR3 DNA sequence: TGTGCCAGCAGCTGGACAGGGGGGACCCCCTCTGGGGCCAACGTCCTGACTTTC. Encoded protein: CASSWTGGTPSGANVLTF.

The V gene is TRBV5-1, the J gene TRBJ2-7; TRBD2 might be the D (6 bases). The CDR3 contains 13 residues. Germline V gene data show CDR1 as SGHRS and CDR2 as YFSETQ. Trimming shortened V by 2 bases and J by 3 bases, and 9 bases separated the two germline ends. The CDR3 protein is CASSFTSSYEQYF. The CDR3, as DNA: TGCGCCAGCAGCTTCACTAGCAGCTACGAGCAGTACTTC.